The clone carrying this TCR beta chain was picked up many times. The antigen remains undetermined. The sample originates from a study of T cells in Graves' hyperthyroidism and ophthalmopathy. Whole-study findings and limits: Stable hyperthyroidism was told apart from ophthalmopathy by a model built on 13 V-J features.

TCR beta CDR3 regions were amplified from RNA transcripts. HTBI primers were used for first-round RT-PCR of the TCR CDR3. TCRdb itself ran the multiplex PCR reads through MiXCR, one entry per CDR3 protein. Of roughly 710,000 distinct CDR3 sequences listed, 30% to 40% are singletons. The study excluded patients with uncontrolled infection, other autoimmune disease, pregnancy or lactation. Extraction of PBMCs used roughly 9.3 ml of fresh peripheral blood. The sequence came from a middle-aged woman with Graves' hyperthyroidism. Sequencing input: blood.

The CDR3 loop reads CASSLGRLDYEQYF. The CDR3 DNA reads as TGTGCCAGCAGCTTAGGGCGCCTGGACTACGAGCAGTACTTC. The chain combines TRBV7-2 with TRBJ2-7, with D uncertain. In germline, CDR1 is SGHTA, CDR2 FQGNSA. Trimming pared 1 base from V and 3 bases from J, leaving 10 bases between. The CDR3 length is 14 residues. Variable domain in full (rest from reference TRBV7-2 and TRBJ2-7): GAGVSQSPSNKVTEKGKDVELRCDPISGHTALYWYRQSLGQGLEFLIYFQGNSAPDKSGLPSDRFSAERTGGSVSTLTIQRTQQEDSAVYLCASSLGRLDYEQYFGPGTRLTVT.